The 22 T cell receptor beta chains below come from one sample, sequenced in a study of identical twins. TCRdb redid the calling of the 5' RACE reads with MiXCR, one entry per CDR3 protein. This sample has roughly 470,000 distinct CDR3 sequences, with over 11% found just once. These same data were also listed under a study on yellow fever vaccine responses in identical twins.

Sequencing was carried out using CD4+ T cells sorted from blood. These receptors came from a woman aged 18-29 years in good health.

At least ten counts were recorded for this clonotype. In DNA form, the CDR3 reads TGTGCCAGCGTCTCTAGCGGGAGGGCTGGCAATGAGCAGTTCTTC. Translation: CASVSSGRAGNEQFF. The rearrangement joins TRBV4-2 to TRBJ2-1; TRBD2 matches at 12 bases. From germline, CDR1 is LGHNA and CDR2 YNFKEQ. The CDR3 totals 15 residues. The V segment lost 8 bases and the J segment 6 bases; nucleotides outside the gene matches: 8.

This clonotype was seen more than once but under ten times. This chain uses TRBV20-1 with TRBJ2-1; TRBD1 matches 9 bases. Germline loops: CDR1 DFQATT, CDR2 SNEGSKA (reference sequence). The CDR3 spans 16 residues. Losses at the gene ends were 0 bases for V and 6 bases for J; bases not matched to a gene: 9. The DNA of the CDR3 is TGCAGTGCTAGAGATCATAGAGACAGGGGGGTCAATGAGCAGTTCTTC. It encodes CSARDHRDRGVNEQFF.

V and J are TRBV3-1 and TRBJ2-1; D may match TRBD1 or TRBD2 (6 bases each). The CDR3 sequence is 13 residues long. Germline V CDR1 and CDR2: LGHDT, YNNKEL (reference sequence). V was trimmed by 2 bases and J by 7 bases, leaving 9 bases between them. This CDR3 is CASSQKGGNEQFF. CDR3 nucleotides: TGTGCCAGCAGCCAAAAGGGGGGAAATGAGCAGTTCTTC.

This chain uses TRBV5-1 with TRBJ2-1; D not certain. The CDR3 has 14 residues. The V end was cut by 1 base, the J end by 5 bases, with 10 bases between. Germline CDR1 SGHRS, CDR2 YFSETQ. The CDR3: CASSLWETDNEQFF. The CDR3 DNA follows: TGCGCCAGCAGCTTGTGGGAAACGGACAATGAGCAGTTCTTC.

In this sample, this clonotype turned up a few times. The chain has TRBV20-1 and TRBJ1-2; 9 bases are shared with TRBD1. The V gene end was trimmed by 6 bases and the J gene end by 8 bases; junction bases not matched to a gene: 7. This CDR3 spans 12 amino acids. Germline V gene lookup returns CDR1 DFQATT and CDR2 SNEGSKA (reference sequence). In DNA, the CDR3 is TGCAGTGCCGACAGGGGGACTTGGGGCTACACCTTC. This gives the protein CSADRGTWGYTF.

This clonotype was observed at least ten times. The chain links TRBV3-1 to TRBJ2-5; TRBD2 agrees at 7 bases. From germline, CDR1 is LGHDT and CDR2 YNNKEL (reference sequence). The CDR3 spans 15 residues. V trimming: 4 bases; J trimming: 2 bases; junction bases outside the gene matches: 7. The CDR3 DNA sequence: TGTGCCAGCAGCCTCGGACTAGATAGTCAAGAGACCCAGTACTTC. This codes for CASSLGLDSQETQYF.

The chain links TRBV19 to TRBJ2-1, with 9 bases fitting TRBD2. The CDR3 covers 16 residues. Germline CDR1 is LNHDA and CDR2 is SQIVND (reference sequence). V lost 1 base, J lost 9 bases, and 10 bases stayed unmatched. The chain's CDR3 is CASSIVGAGGSTEQFF. The CDR3 region has the DNA TGTGCCAGTAGTATAGTTGGAGCGGGAGGCTCCACTGAGCAGTTCTTC.

This clonotype turned up a few times. The CDR3 reads CASSLALGQTDNEQFF. In DNA, the CDR3 is TGCGCCAGCAGCTTGGCCTTGGGACAGACCGACAATGAGCAGTTCTTC. The V call is TRBV5-1, the J call TRBJ2-1; 7 bases map to TRBD1. V dropped 0 bases and J dropped 5; count of bases not matched to a gene: 8. This CDR3 has 16 amino acids. Germline V gene sequence: CDR1 SGHRS, CDR2 YFSETQ. The full variable domain, completed using reference TRBV5-1 and TRBJ2-1, is KAGVTQTPRYLIKTRGQQVTLSCSPISGHRSVSWYQQTPGQGLQFLFEYFSETQRNKGNFPGRFSGRQFSNSRSEMNVSTLELGDSALYLCASSLALGQTDNEQFFGPGTRLTVL.

This clonotype has more than one count but fewer than ten. The chain recombines TRBV24-1 with TRBJ1-5; possible D gene TRBD1, 5 bases. The germline V and J ends were trimmed by 5 bases and 0 bases, with 7 bases remaining between them. There are 14 residues in the CDR3. The germline gives CDR1 KGHDR, CDR2 SFDVKD. The CDR3 nucleotides are TGTGCCACCAGTGTGAGGGGTAGCAATCAGCCCCAGCATTTT. The encoded protein is CATSVRGSNQPQHF.

This clonotype has only a few counts. The chain joins TRBV7-2 to TRBJ2-3; D remains unclear. The germline V gene has CDR1 SGHTA and CDR2 FQGNSA. V was trimmed by 5 bases and J by 1 base, leaving 13 bases between them. The CDR3 has 15 amino acids. For the CDR3, the DNA is TGTGCCAGCAGCCCCCGCAGGACCCGCACAGATACGCAGTATTTT. This translates into CASSPRRTRTDTQYF.

This clonotype was seen more than once but under ten times. V and J are TRBV25-1 and TRBJ2-3, with a tentative D call TRBD1 (6 bases). Trimming left V 8 bases short and J 7 bases short, with 19 bases between. This CDR3 has 14 residues. Germline V gene lookup returns CDR1 MGHDK and CDR2 SYGVNS. The CDR3 reads CASSSGAPPNTQYF. CDR3 DNA sequence: TGTGCCAGCTCGTCAGGGGCCCCCCCCAATACGCAGTATTTT.

V usage is TRBV5-1 and J usage is TRBJ2-3; 7 nucleotides match TRBD2. With V trimmed by 0 bases and J by 1 base, 5 bases remained unmatched. The CDR3 is 16 residues long. The V gene's germline CDR1 is SGHRS and CDR2 YFSETQ. The CDR3 protein is CASSLARGSGTDTQYF. The CDR3 DNA follows: TGCGCCAGCAGCTTGGCCCGCGGGAGCGGCACAGATACGCAGTATTTT.

The chain recombines TRBV24-1 with TRBJ2-3; TRBD1 might be the D (5 bases). The CDR3 totals 16 residues. Trimming cost V 4 bases and J 0 bases, with 13 bases left between them. Germline V gives CDR1 KGHDR, CDR2 SFDVKD. As DNA, the CDR3 is TGTGCCACCAGTGAACAAGAGAAGGGGAGCACAGATACGCAGTATTTT. Protein product: CATSEQEKGSTDTQYF.

This clonotype was counted a few times. J is TRBJ1-1 and V is TRBV7-9; TRBD1 is a possible D gene (6 bases). The CDR3 loop spans 17 amino acids. Germline CDR1 is SEHNR and CDR2 is FQNEAQ (reference sequence). Trimming took off 4 bases at V and 0 bases at J, with 18 bases between the two ends. The CDR3 reads CASSSPPGGGMNTEAFF. The CDR3 DNA reads as TGTGCCAGCAGCTCCCCTCCCGGTGGGGGCATGAACACTGAAGCTTTCTTT.

The table lists this clonotype with a few counts. The CDR3 DNA reads as TGTGCCACATCCCCCAGGGGTTATAGCACCGGGGAGCTGTTTTTT. It codes for CATSPRGYSTGELFF. This chain connects TRBV27 to TRBJ2-2, with D possibly matching TRBD1 (6 bases). The CDR3 extends over 15 amino acids. Trimming cost V 10 bases and J 4 bases, with 19 bases left between them. Germline CDR1 is MNHEY and CDR2 is SMNVEV (reference sequence).

This clonotype turned up a few times. The chain is built from TRBV20-1 and TRBJ2-5; 9 bases fit TRBD2. The trim removed 5 bases at V and 4 bases at J, leaving 11 bases unmatched. Germline lookup yields CDR1 DFQATT and CDR2 SNEGSKA (reference sequence). The CDR3 runs 15 residues. As DNA, the CDR3 is TGCAGTGCTCAGTTTAGCGGGAGTCGCGTAGAGACCCAGTACTTC. Encoded protein: CSAQFSGSRVETQYF.

CDR3 amino acids: CAISMEGGKLFF. The DNA for the CDR3 is TGTGCCATCAGTATGGAGGGGGGAAAACTGTTTTTT. This sequence joins TRBV10-3 and TRBJ1-4, with a tentative D call TRBD1 (6 bases). The V gene's germline CDR1 is ENHRY and CDR2 SYGVKD. The CDR3 consists of 12 residues. V lost 5 bases to trimming and J lost 10 bases, with 11 bases between them.

In its sample, this clonotype was seen a few times. The V and J genes are TRBV3-1 and TRBJ2-5; D is possibly TRBD1 or TRBD2 (5 bases each). Trimming removed 3 bases from V and 5 bases from J, with 19 bases in between. The CDR3 has 16 residues. Looked up from germline, CDR1 is LGHDT and CDR2 is YNNKEL (reference sequence). Written as DNA, the CDR3 is TGTGCCAGCAGCCAGGCCGCGACTGGGACCGGGGAGACCCAGTACTTC. Protein: CASSQAATGTGETQYF.

The J gene is TRBJ2-3, the V gene TRBV5-1, with 9 bases fitting TRBD1. V dropped 4 bases and J dropped 4; count of bases not matched to a gene: 10. Germline CDR1 and CDR2: SGHRS and YFSETQ. The CDR3 is 16 amino acids. DNA of the CDR3: TGCGCCAGCAGCATGGGGACAGGGTCTGAGGCAGATACGCAGTATTTT. This encodes CASSMGTGSEADTQYF.

The table lists this clonotype with a few counts. V gene TRBV5-1 combines with J gene TRBJ2-1; D is undetermined. The ends were cut back, 5 bases at V and 6 bases at J, with 15 bases in the middle. From germline, CDR1 is SGHRS and CDR2 YFSETQ. There are 14 residues in the CDR3. The CDR3 sequence is CASRSSLASNEQFF. As DNA, the CDR3 is TGCGCCAGCAGAAGTAGCTTAGCCTCCAATGAGCAGTTCTTC.

This clonotype was detected ten times or more. V and J are TRBV7-2 and TRBJ2-7; 7 nucleotides agree with TRBD1. CDR1 and CDR2 (germline): SGHTA, FQGNSA. The CDR3 runs to 13 residues. The ends lost 6 bases at V and 3 bases at J; junction bases unmatched: 5. In DNA form, the CDR3 reads TGTGCCAGCAGACCGACAGGGCTCTACGAGCAGTACTTC. Its translation is CASRPTGLYEQYF.

This chain joins TRBV6-2 or TRBV6-3 and TRBJ2-7; D remains unclear. V lost 0 bases and J 3 bases, leaving 9 bases between the germline ends. CDR1 MNHEY and CDR2 SVGEGT come from the germline V gene. The CDR3 covers 14 residues. CDR3 sequence: CASSYSMSNYEQYF. For the CDR3, the DNA is TGTGCCAGCAGTTACTCGATGAGCAACTACGAGCAGTACTTC.